These 15 T cell receptor beta chains came from one sample sequenced in a study of blood T cell repertoires in COVID-19. This table comes from immunoSEQ multiplex PCR, and its TCRdb copy is limited to in-frame clones, with some not included. The repertoire holds over 200,000 clones, with around 80% as singletons. The sequencing input was PBMCs or T cells enriched from blood (not recorded which). The source of these receptors is a man between 60 and 75 years old who had recovered from COVID-19.

The DNA for the CDR3 is TGTGCCAGCCGGGACAGGGGGACAGATACGCAGTATTTT. It yields the protein CASRDRGTDTQYF. J is TRBJ2-3 and V is TRBV19, with 11 bases matching TRBD1. V gave up 9 bases and J gave up 3 bases; unmatched junction bases: 2. The CDR3 runs to 13 residues. Germline loops: CDR1 LNHDA, CDR2 SQIVND (reference sequence).

Only one count was recorded for this clone. The V and J genes are TRBV6-5 and TRBJ1-1, with D perhaps matching TRBD1 (6 bases). The CDR3 covers 14 residues. Germline-derived CDR1 and CDR2 are MNHEY and SVGAGI. V lost 2 bases and J lost 5, with 12 bases in between. The CDR3 sequence is CASSYTPGQTEAFF. The CDR3 DNA follows: TGTGCCAGCAGTTACACCCCAGGACAGACTGAAGCTTTCTTT.

The rearrangement joins TRBV7-2 to TRBJ1-1; D might be TRBD1 (5 bases). From germline, CDR1 is SGHTA and CDR2 FQGNSA. The CDR3 contains 16 residues. V was clipped by 1 base and J by 5 bases, with 17 bases between them. CDR3 sequence reads: CASSLVGRAGRTEAFF. Written as DNA, the CDR3 is TGTGCCAGCAGCTTAGTAGGCAGGGCCGGTCGGACTGAAGCTTTCTTT.

J is TRBJ2-3 and V is TRBV10-3; a weak D match, TRBD2 (6 bases). Trimming cost V 6 bases and J 1 base, with 14 bases left between them. The germline CDR1 and CDR2 sequences are ENHRY and SYGVKD. The CDR3 covers 15 residues. CDR3 protein: CAISPWGDRTDTQYF. In DNA, the CDR3 is TGTGCCATCAGCCCGTGGGGGGACCGCACAGATACGCAGTATTTT.

This clone was picked up one time. The CDR3 here is CASSLPDSEQYF. In DNA, the CDR3 is TGTGCCAGCTCACTACCTGACAGCGAGCAGTACTTC. The V and J genes are TRBV18 and TRBJ2-7, with D tentatively TRBD1 (5 bases). V was trimmed by 4 bases and J by 6 bases, leaving 10 bases between them. The CDR3 is 12 residues long. Germline CDR1 is KGHSH and CDR2 is LQKENI. Supplemented by reference TRBV18 and TRBJ2-7, the full variable domain reads NAGVMQNPRHLVRRRGQEARLRCSPMKGHSHVYWYRQLPEEGLKFMVYLQKENIIDESGMPKERFSAEFPKEGPSILRIQQVVRGDSAAYFCASSLPDSEQYFGPGTRLTVT.

This clone came up once. This chain links TRBV18 with TRBJ2-7, with 8 positions matching TRBD1. The ends lost 1 base at V and 0 bases at J; junction bases unmatched: 2. The length of the CDR3 is 15 residues. Germline V gives CDR1 KGHSH, CDR2 LQKENI. DNA for the CDR3: TGTGCCAGCTCACCACGCGGACAGGGCTCCTACGAGCAGTACTTC. Its translation: CASSPRGQGSYEQYF.

The rearrangement joins TRBV12-5 to TRBJ2-3, with D unclear. This CDR3 is built from 15 residues. Germline V gene data show CDR1 as LGHNT and CDR2 as FRNRAP. Trimming removed 5 bases from V and 2 bases from J, with 14 bases in between. CDR3 residues: CASGTLYRATDTQYF. CDR3 coding DNA: TGTGCTAGTGGTACCCTATACCGAGCCACAGATACGCAGTATTTT. Using reference TRBV12-5 and TRBJ2-3 for the parts outside the CDR3, the full variable domain is DARVTQTPRHKVTEMGQEVTMRCQPILGHNTVFWYRQTMMQGLELLAYFRNRAPLDDSGMPKDRFSAEMPDATLATLKIQPSEPRDSAVYFCASGTLYRATDTQYFGPGTRLTVL.

This clone was detected once. This chain links TRBV21-1 with TRBJ1-4; TRBD1 is the table's D call, not checked against the DNA. TRBV21-1 constitutes a pseudogene. CDR3 length equals 17 residues. CDR3 nucleotide sequence: TGTGCCAGCACCCCGCGGCGACATGGGACAGTGGGTGAAAAACTGTTTTTT. Protein sequence: CASTPRRHGTVGEKLFF.

This clone was counted a few times. The chain carries TRBV5-1 and TRBJ2-2; D perhaps matches TRBD1 (5 bases). The CDR3 contains 15 residues. V dropped 5 bases and J dropped 0 bases, with 11 bases sitting between them. CDR1 and CDR2 (germline): SGHRS, YFSETQ. In nucleotides, the CDR3 is TGCGCCAGCAGGACCCAGGGTTCGAACACCGGGGAGCTGTTTTTT. Its translation is CASRTQGSNTGELFF.

The chain is built from TRBV3-1 (or the pseudogene TRBV3-2) and TRBJ1-6, with 8 bases fitting TRBD1. CDR1 is LGHDT and CDR2 is YNNKEL in the germline V gene (reference sequence). Losses at the gene ends were 3 bases for V and 11 bases for J; bases not matched to a gene: 3. This CDR3 is built from 13 residues. The DNA for the CDR3 is TGTGCCAGCAGCCAGGGACAGGAGACACCCCTCCACTTT. Translated, it gives CASSQGQETPLHF.

The V and J genes are TRBV6-5 and TRBJ1-2; no clear D gene. This CDR3 is 13 amino acids long. Trimming cost V 2 bases and J 2 bases, with 6 bases left between them. CDR1 is MNHEY and CDR2 is SVGAGI in the germline V gene. Here the CDR3 DNA reads TGTGCCAGCAGTTACAACAGCAACTATGGCTACACCTTC. It translates to CASSYNSNYGYTF.

This clone occurred once. The CDR3, as DNA: TGTGCCAGCAGCTCTCGGACAGGGGACACTGAAGCTTTCTTT. It encodes CASSSRTGDTEAFF. This chain connects TRBV11-2 to TRBJ1-1; 9 nucleotides line up with TRBD1. This CDR3 comprises 14 residues. The germline CDR1 and CDR2 sequences are SGHAT and FQNNGV. After removal of 4 bases from V and 3 bases from J, the junction contained 3 bases not matched to a gene. The full variable domain, its missing parts supplied by reference TRBV11-2 and TRBJ1-1, is EAGVAQSPRYKIIEKRQSVAFWCNPISGHATLYWYQQILGQGPKLLIQFQNNGVVDDSQLPKDRFSAERLKGVDSTLKIQPAKLEDSAVYLCASSSRTGDTEAFFGQGTRLTVV.

The CDR3 region is CASSPLGGARTGELFF. The CDR3 DNA is TGTGCCAGCAGCCCCCTCGGAGGGGCGCGCACCGGGGAGCTGTTTTTT. The J gene is TRBJ2-2, the V gene TRBV7-2, with D perhaps TRBD2 (6 bases). The V gene's germline CDR1 is SGHTA and CDR2 FQGNSA. The germline V and J ends were trimmed by 5 bases and 4 bases, with 17 bases remaining between them. The CDR3 is 16 amino acids.

This rearrangement joins TRBV28 to TRBJ2-7, with D perhaps matching TRBD1 (6 bases). This CDR3 comprises 16 residues. The V and J ends lost 3 bases and 6 bases respectively, with 21 bases between them. Per the germline V gene, CDR1 is MDHEN and CDR2 is SYDVKM. The CDR3 is CASSLTGQGTLGEQYF. CDR3 coding DNA: TGTGCCAGCAGTTTGACGGGACAAGGAACCCTCGGCGAGCAGTACTTC.

In its sample, this clone was seen a few times. The rearrangement joins TRBV6-2 or TRBV6-3 to TRBJ1-1, with a weak D call TRBD1 (5 bases). The germline V gene has CDR1 MNHEY and CDR2 SVGEGT. This CDR3 is built from 16 residues. V was clipped by 0 bases and J by 0 bases, with 11 bases between them. The CDR3 nucleotides read TGTGCCAGCAGTTACTCCCGGGGGATAATGAACACTGAAGCTTTCTTT. It yields the protein CASSYSRGIMNTEAFF.